The source of this T cell receptor beta chain is a study of blood T cell repertoires in COVID-19. Study at large: There were acute and convalescent COVID-19 samples, and they came from the United States, Italy and Spain. The cDNA or gDNA used as material had been derived from T cells, B-cell-depleted T cells, or PBMCs.

As originally analysed: Amplified reference gene primers provided the basis for estimating nucleated cell counts. Clones were sequenced by immunoSEQ multiplex PCR, and TCRdb holds only the in-frame ones, with some missing. For V, J and clone size, that table is used; D and trimming come from the DNA. The repertoire holds about 70,000 clones, with around 92% as singletons. Material: peripheral blood. The TCR sequence derives from a man in his sixties with acute or convalescent COVID-19.

CDR3 residues: CASSVGQGAWDTEAFF. As DNA, the CDR3 is TGTGCCAGCAGCGTCGGACAGGGGGCATGGGACACTGAAGCTTTCTTT. The chain carries TRBV9 and TRBJ1-1; 11 nucleotides align to TRBD1. Trimming cost V 2 bases and J 3 bases; bases outside gene matches: 6. The length of the CDR3 is 16 residues. Germline loops: CDR1 SGDLS, CDR2 YYNGEE.